Each of the 14 T cell receptor beta chains below was sequenced from the same sample in a study of cytomegalovirus exposure and HLA in healthy donors. The method was immunoSEQ multiplex PCR; TCRdb's version includes in-frame clones alone and lacks a portion of them. The sample has about 200,000 clones, 70% to 85% seen once; the top ten hold 13%. Sequencing input: PBMCs. These receptors all stem from a woman aged 30 to 39 in good health and CMV-seropositive.

V usage is TRBV27 and J usage is TRBJ2-1, with 8 bases matching TRBD2. V dropped 7 bases and J dropped 9; count of bases not matched to a gene: 14. The CDR3 contains 15 residues. Germline CDR1 is MNHEY and CDR2 is SMNVEV (reference sequence). The CDR3 here is CASIKEAGGSGEQFF. The CDR3 coding sequence is TGTGCCAGCATAAAGGAGGCGGGAGGTTCAGGTGAGCAGTTCTTC.

This chain connects TRBV12-5 to TRBJ2-7, with D tentatively TRBD2 (5 bases). The V gene lost 6 bases and the J gene lost 3 bases, with 6 bases spanning the gap. CDR1 is LGHNT and CDR2 is FRNRAP in the germline V gene. This CDR3 spans 11 amino acids. The DNA for the CDR3 is TGTGCTAGTGGCCGGGGCTACGAGCAGTACTTC. This encodes CASGRGYEQYF.

In its sample, this clone was seen a few times. The chain employs TRBV25-1 and TRBJ2-5, with TRBD1 matching over 7 bases. V lost 5 bases and J lost 7; bases outside the gene matches: 10. The CDR3 totals 14 residues. The germline V gene has CDR1 MGHDK and CDR2 SYGVNS. The CDR3 region has the DNA TGTGCCAGCAGTCCCGGGACAGCAGTCGGGACCCAGTACTTC. Protein product: CASSPGTAVGTQYF.

The chain combines TRBV19 with TRBJ2-1, with TRBD2 identical over 10 bases. This CDR3 has 14 amino acids. J was trimmed by 4 bases and V by 5 bases; bases with no gene match: 2. Per germline, CDR1 LNHDA and CDR2 SQIVND (reference sequence). CDR3 region: CASSLAGGYNEQFF. Written as DNA, the CDR3 is TGTGCCAGTAGTTTAGCGGGAGGATACAATGAGCAGTTCTTC. Full variable domain (remainder filled in from reference TRBV19 and TRBJ2-1): DGGITQSPKYLFRKEGQNVTLSCEQNLNHDAMYWYRQDPGQGLRLIYYSQIVNDFQKGDIAEGYSVSREKKESFPLTVTSAQKNPTAFYLCASSLAGGYNEQFFGPGTRLTVL.

V and J are TRBV5-1 and TRBJ2-2, with 11 bases aligning to TRBD2. The CDR3 consists of 17 residues. V lost 2 bases to trimming and J lost 4 bases; unmatched junction nucleotides: 7. The germline CDR1 and CDR2 sequences are SGHRS and YFSETQ. The CDR3 sequence: CASSFLIAGGSTGELFF. CDR3 nucleotide sequence: TGCGCCAGCAGCTTTCTAATAGCGGGAGGGTCCACCGGGGAGCTGTTTTTT.

The J gene is TRBJ1-1, the V gene TRBV13; TRBD1 matches 10 bases. Germline V gene lookup returns CDR1 PRHDT and CDR2 FYEKMQ (reference sequence). The V gene end was trimmed by 5 bases and the J gene end by 1 base; junction bases not matched to a gene: 7. The CDR3 is 16 residues long. The chain's CDR3 is CASSPRGTGENTEAFF. CDR3 nucleotide sequence: TGTGCCAGCAGCCCGCGGGGGACAGGGGAGAACACTGAAGCTTTCTTT. Filled out from reference TRBV13 and TRBJ1-1, the complete variable domain reads AAGVIQSPRHLIKEKRETATLKCYPIPRHDTVYWYQQGPGQDPQFLISFYEKMQSDKGSIPDRFSAQQFSDYHSELNMSSLELGDSALYFCASSPRGTGENTEAFFGQGTRLTVV.

The chain uses TRBV7-2 and TRBJ2-7, with TRBD1 identical over 10 bases. The J segment lost 6 bases and the V segment lost 2 bases, leaving 7 bases of the junction unmatched. CDR1 and CDR2 (germline): SGHTA, FQGNSA. CDR3 length equals 15 residues. The CDR3 nucleotides read TGTGCCAGCAGCTTATCAGGACAGGGGGGAACCGAGCAGTACTTC. Amino acid sequence: CASSLSGQGGTEQYF.

The chain links TRBV5-1 to TRBJ2-1, with 13 bases matching TRBD2. Germline trimming cut 3 bases from V and 7 bases from J; bases unmatched to any gene: 10. The CDR3 consists of 17 residues. Germline loops: CDR1 SGHRS, CDR2 YFSETQ. The CDR3 reads CASSSGLAGAVLNEQFF. CDR3 DNA sequence: TGCGCCAGCAGCTCTGGACTAGCGGGAGCTGTTTTAAATGAGCAGTTCTTC.

V usage is TRBV6-1 and J usage is TRBJ2-1, with D possibly TRBD2 on 6 matching bases. The germline gives CDR1 MNHNS, CDR2 SASEGT. Trimming left V 6 bases short and J 8 bases short, with 17 bases between. The CDR3 extends over 14 amino acids. The CDR3 coding sequence is TGTGCCAGCAGAATTCCCGGGACTGGGGATGAGCAGTTCTTC. Its protein is CASRIPGTGDEQFF.

This chain links TRBV5-6 with TRBJ1-4; tentative D call: TRBD1 (6 bases). V lost 5 bases, J lost 8 bases, and 13 bases lay in between. Germline CDR1 SGHDT, CDR2 YYEEEE. The CDR3 covers 13 residues. In nucleotides, the CDR3 is TGTGCCAGCAGTCAACAGGGAGACGAAAAACTGTTTTTT. Its protein product is CASSQQGDEKLFF.

The chain employs TRBV29-1 and TRBJ1-3, with 7 bases that match TRBD1. Trimming removed 5 bases from V and 0 bases from J; junction bases left unmatched: 7. The CDR3 is 15 residues long. The V gene's germline CDR1 is SQVTM and CDR2 ANQGSEA. The CDR3 reads CSVYGQDDSGNTIYF. The CDR3 DNA follows: TGCAGCGTTTATGGACAGGACGACTCTGGAAACACCATATATTTT.

The V call is TRBV5-6, the J call TRBJ2-1; 8 bases are shared with TRBD1. Germline CDR1 reads SGHDT; CDR2 reads YYEEEE. V lost 6 bases to trimming and J lost 9 bases; unmatched junction nucleotides: 14. This CDR3 comprises 15 residues. Here the CDR3 DNA reads TGTGCCAGCAACCCACAAGGACAGGGTTTGGGTGAGCAGTTCTTC. Protein product: CASNPQGQGLGEQFF.

The chain links TRBV5-1 to TRBJ2-2, with D tentatively TRBD1 (5 bases). CDR1 and CDR2 (germline): SGHRS, YFSETQ. Between the trimmed V and J ends, which lost 1 base and 0 bases, there was a span of 7 bases. The CDR3 sequence is 15 residues long. DNA of the CDR3: TGCGCCAGCAGCTTGTCAGGGACGAACACCGGGGAGCTGTTTTTT. Amino acid sequence: CASSLSGTNTGELFF.

The chain links TRBV30 to TRBJ2-1, with 7 bases aligning to TRBD2. This CDR3 has 11 amino acids. Germline V gene sequence: CDR1 GTSNPN, CDR2 SVGIG (reference sequence). The V gene end was trimmed by 3 bases and the J gene end by 8 bases; junction bases not matched to a gene: 1. The DNA for the CDR3 is TGTGCCTGGAGGGGGGGGTATGAGCAGTTCTTC. This codes for CAWRGGYEQFF.